This T cell receptor (beta chain) was sequenced for a study of blood T cell repertoires in COVID-19. From germline, CDR1 is SGHRS and CDR2 YFSETQ. V shed 0 bases and J shed 5 bases, with 20 bases lying between them. The CDR3 covers 17 residues. The method was immunoSEQ multiplex PCR; TCRdb's version includes in-frame clones alone and lacks a portion of them. Among about 230,000 clones listed, around 80% were seen once. Symptom resolution, clearance, or two negative PCRs marked donors in Cohort 3 as recovered. This receptor was identified in a man in his 60s who had recovered from COVID-19. The sample consisted of PBMCs or T cells enriched from blood (not recorded which). The chain employs TRBV5-1 and TRBJ2-5; perhaps TRBD2 as D (5 bases). The DNA for the CDR3 is TGCGCCAGCAGCTTGGTAGAACGGGGTTTTGAAGAGGAGACCCAGTACTTC. As protein: CASSLVERGFEEETQYF.